The rows below give T cell receptor beta chains drawn from one sample of a study of control samples from healthy donors and cancer patients. The repertoire was sequenced with immunoSEQ multiplex PCR; TCRdb's copy has only in-frame clones and lacks some. The table includes around 130,000 clones, approximately 90% detected once. Sequencing input: blood. The receptor set was obtained from a young man in good health. Both conserved end residues are part of each CDR3. A D gene is named only where the DNA matches it firmly. The listing skips clone size in some rows; elsewhere it reads once, few, many or a size class.

TRBV2	.	TRBJ1-2	.	CASSQGTGAHYGYTF	TGTGCCAGCAGCCAAGGGACGGGCGCTCACTATGGCTACACCTTC
TRBV23-1	.	TRBJ1-5	.	CASSQTSRNQPQHF	TGCGCCAGCAGTCAGACGAGTCGCAATCAGCCCCAGCATTTT
TRBV19	.	TRBJ2-2	TRBD1	CASSSTGEWTGELFF	TGTGCCAGTAGCTCGACAGGGGAGTGGACCGGGGAGCTGTTTTTT
TRBV19	.	TRBJ1-1	.	CASKRSNTEAFF	TGTGCCAGTAAGAGGTCGAACACTGAAGCTTTCTTT
TRBV5-5	.	TRBJ2-1	.	CASSLGGLYNEQFF	TGTGCCAGCAGCTTAGGAGGGCTCTACAATGAGCAGTTCTTC
TRBV12-3/TRBV12-4	.	TRBJ1-1	.	CASSPNTEAFF	TGTGCCAGCAGCCCCAACACTGAAGCTTTCTTT
TRBV12-5	.	TRBJ1-4	.	CASGLGAGIEKLFF	TGTGCTAGTGGTTTGGGGGCGGGAATTGAAAAACTGTTTTTT
TRBV10-3	.	TRBJ2-3	TRBD2	CAISVRLAGDSTDTQYF	TGTGCCATCAGTGTAAGACTAGCGGGGGATAGCACAGATACGCAGTATTTT
TRBV7-3	.	TRBJ2-5	.	CASSLGLAGETQYF	TGTGCCAGCAGCTTAGGGCTAGCTGGGGAGACCCAGTACTTC
TRBV19	once	TRBJ2-2	.	CASSINMNTGELFF	TGTGCCAGTAGTATCAACATGAACACCGGGGAGCTGTTTTTT
TRBV21-1	.	TRBJ2-2	.	CASSTGAVGELFF	TGTGCCAGCAGCACGGGGGCGGTCGGGGAGCTGTTTTTT
TRBV12-3/TRBV12-4	.	TRBJ2-7	TRBD1	CASSPDRDYEQYF	TGTGCCAGCAGCCCGGACAGGGACTACGAGCAGTACTTC
TRBV7-2	once	TRBJ1-1	.	CASSFWGANTEAFF	TGTGCCAGCAGCTTTTGGGGAGCGAACACTGAAGCTTTCTTT
TRBV5-6	.	TRBJ2-3	.	CASSLLGADYTDTQYF	TGTGCCAGCAGCTTGCTCGGGGCCGACTACACAGATACGCAGTATTTT
TRBV5-1	few	TRBJ2-7	.	CASSPFPGGPYYEQYF	TGCGCCAGCAGCCCCTTCCCGGGGGGCCCTTACTACGAGCAGTACTTC
TRBV15	.	TRBJ1-4	TRBD1	CATSNPTGTREKLFF	TGTGCCACGAGCAACCCGACAGGGACAAGGGAAAAACTGTTTTTT
TRBV5-1	few	TRBJ2-5	.	CASSLDETQYF	TGCGCCAGCAGCTTGGACGAGACCCAGTACTTC
TRBV9	.	TRBJ2-7	TRBD1	CASSAQGVPYEQYF	TGTGCCAGCAGCGCCCAGGGGGTTCCCTACGAGCAGTACTTC
TRBV3-1/TRBV3-2	.	TRBJ2-7	.	CASSRKSTLAYEQYF	TGTGCCAGCAGCCGAAAGTCGACTTTAGCCTACGAGCAGTACTTC
TRBV2	.	TRBJ1-5	TRBD1	CASSEGTGEEQPQHF	TGTGCCAGCAGTGAAGGGACAGGGGAAGAGCAGCCCCAGCATTTT
TRBV6-1	.	TRBJ1-5	.	CASSEALQISNQPQHF	TGTGCCAGCAGTGAAGCGCTGCAGATTAGCAATCAGCCCCAGCATTTT
TRBV28	once	TRBJ1-3	.	CASSLPVSSGNTIYF	TGTGCCAGCAGTTTACCCGTGAGCTCTGGAAACACCATATATTTT
TRBV5-1	.	TRBJ1-1	.	CASSLGPSRGTEAFF	TGCGCCAGCAGCTTGGGACCGTCCAGGGGCACTGAAGCTTTCTTT
TRBV7-3	.	TRBJ2-1	TRBD1	CASSLNRGDEQFF	TGTGCCAGCAGCTTAAACAGGGGCGATGAGCAGTTCTTC
TRBV5-1	.	TRBJ1-1	TRBD1	CASMDRGLNTEAFF	TGCGCCAGCATGGACAGGGGGCTGAACACTGAAGCTTTCTTT
TRBV7-9	.	TRBJ2-7	TRBD1	CASSPRQGEQSYEQYF	TGTGCCAGCAGCCCACGACAGGGGGAGCAATCCTACGAGCAGTACTTC
TRBV5-1	.	TRBJ2-5	.	CASSVTVPQETQYF	TGCGCCAGCAGCGTGACCGTCCCACAAGAGACCCAGTACTTC
TRBV6-5	.	TRBJ1-4	.	CASRRGEGTNEKLFF	TGTGCCAGCAGGAGGGGGGAGGGAACTAATGAAAAACTGTTTTTT
TRBV6-5	.	TRBJ2-7	TRBD2	CASIGGVGYEQYF	TGTGCCAGCATTGGGGGGGTGGGCTACGAGCAGTACTTC
TRBV5-1	.	TRBJ2-5	.	CASSLAGAQETQYF	TGCGCCAGCAGCTTGGCCGGGGCTCAAGAGACCCAGTACTTC
TRBV12-5	.	TRBJ2-1	.	CASGLPLLGGYNEQFF	TGTGCTAGTGGTTTGCCTCTTCTCGGCGGTTACAATGAGCAGTTCTTC
TRBV19	.	TRBJ1-1	TRBD1	CASSIVQGFTKTEAFF	TGTGCCAGTAGTATCGTACAGGGGTTTACGAAAACTGAAGCTTTCTTT
TRBV18	.	TRBJ2-7	TRBD1	CASSPGTGVDEQYF	TGTGCCAGCTCACCAGGGACAGGGGTTGACGAGCAGTACTTC
TRBV13	.	TRBJ1-2	.	CASAAYRRLFYGYTF	TGTGCCAGCGCCGCGTACAGGCGACTTTTCTATGGCTACACCTTC
TRBV27	.	TRBJ1-5	.	CASSSLVGNQPQHF	TGTGCCAGCAGTTCCCTCGTGGGCAATCAGCCCCAGCATTTT
TRBV7-9	.	TRBJ1-2	.	CASSLGQEDGYTF	TGTGCCAGCAGCTTAGGGCAGGAGGATGGCTACACCTTC